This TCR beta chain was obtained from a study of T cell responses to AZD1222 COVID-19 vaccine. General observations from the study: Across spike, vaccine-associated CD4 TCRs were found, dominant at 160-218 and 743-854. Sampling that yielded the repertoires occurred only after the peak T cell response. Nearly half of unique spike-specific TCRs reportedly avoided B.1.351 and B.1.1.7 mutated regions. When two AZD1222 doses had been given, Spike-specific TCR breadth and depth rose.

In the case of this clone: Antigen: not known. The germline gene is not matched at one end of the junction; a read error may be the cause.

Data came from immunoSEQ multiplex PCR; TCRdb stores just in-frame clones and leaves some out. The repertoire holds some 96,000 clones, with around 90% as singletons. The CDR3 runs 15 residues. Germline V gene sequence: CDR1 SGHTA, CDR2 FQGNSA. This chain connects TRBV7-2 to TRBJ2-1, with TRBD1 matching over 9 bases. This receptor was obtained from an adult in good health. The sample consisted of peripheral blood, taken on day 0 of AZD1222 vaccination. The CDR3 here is CASTLMGQGVNEQFF. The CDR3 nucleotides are TGTGCCAGCACCTTAATGGGACAGGGTGTCAATGAGCAGTTCTTC.